This is a list of T cell receptor beta chains from one sample in a study of blood T cell repertoires in COVID-19. Here immunoSEQ multiplex PCR was the method, and the copy in TCRdb shows in-frame clones only, minus some. The table has roughly 250,000 clones, 80% to 90% seen once. Sample: peripheral blood. These receptors were taken from a man in his forties with acute or convalescent COVID-19. Each CDR3 is given with its conserved first and last residue. Fields, in order: V gene, J gene, clone size, D gene, CDR3 DNA, CDR3 protein. D genes are given only for firm matches. Some rows mark clone size as missing; the rest say once, few, many or name a class of expanded clone.

TRBV6-4	TRBJ2-5	-	TRBD2	TGTGCCAGCAGTGATTTGGCTAGCGGGGGATCACAAGAGACCCAGTACTTC	CASSDLASGGSQETQYF
TRBV7-9	TRBJ1-2	-	-	TGTGCCAGCAGTCCACCCGGGGGGCTCAGGGGCTACACCTTC	CASSPPGGLRGYTF
TRBV7-2	TRBJ2-5	-	-	TGTGCCAGCAGTTCTAGCAGGGAGACCCAGTACTTC	CASSSSRETQYF
TRBV10-3	TRBJ1-2	many	TRBD1	TGTGCCATCAGCCAGGGGGCGCGTGGCTACACCTTC	CAISQGARGYTF
TRBV6-5	TRBJ2-1	-	-	TGTGCTACTTTACAGGGTCACTCCTACAATGAGCAGTTCTTC	CATLQGHSYNEQFF
TRBV5-4	TRBJ2-2	few	TRBD1	TGTGCCGAGCAAAGGGGGCTTGACGGGGAGCTGTTTTTT	CAEQRGLDGELFF
TRBV30	TRBJ1-1	-	-	TGTGCCTGGAGTTCAGGGATTCGAACTGAAGCTTTCTTT	CAWSSGIRTEAFF
TRBV4-3	TRBJ1-2	-	TRBD1	TGCGCCAGCAGCCCAGGGACAGCCCTTGGGAATGGCTACACCTTC	CASSPGTALGNGYTF
TRBV28	TRBJ1-6	-	-	TGTGCCAGCAGACTCGCTGGGCGCTATAATTCACCCCTCCACTTT	CASRLAGRYNSPLHF
TRBV19	TRBJ1-5	once	-	TGTGCCAGTGCCACTTTGGGGGGGAGCAATCAGCCCCAGCATTTT	CASATLGGSNQPQHF
TRBV6-5	TRBJ1-4	-	-	TGTGCCAGCAGTCGACTCGCTCCGAATGAAAAACTGTTTTTT	CASSRLAPNEKLFF
TRBV5-1	TRBJ2-3	-	-	TGCGCCAGCAGCTTGTTAGGGAATAGGGGAGATACGCAGTATTTT	CASSLLGNRGDTQYF
TRBV12-5	TRBJ2-5	-	-	TGTGCTAGTGGTCTAGGGGGGGTTGGGGAGACCCAGTACTTC	CASGLGGVGETQYF
TRBV6-1	TRBJ2-1	-	-	TGTGCCAGCAGTGATTGGGGCGGGGGCCTCTCCTACAATGAGCAGTTCTTC	CASSDWGGGLSYNEQFF
TRBV5-1	TRBJ1-3	-	-	TGCGCCAGCAGCTTACAGGGAGCTGGAAACACCATATATTTT	CASSLQGAGNTIYF
TRBV12-5	TRBJ1-2	-	-	TGTGCTAGTGGCTTGGACCTTCAGTATGGCTACACCTTC	CASGLDLQYGYTF
TRBV5-1	TRBJ1-1	-	-	TGCGCCAGCAGAATATCCGGGACATCGAACACTGAAGCTTTCTTT	CASRISGTSNTEAFF
TRBV11-3	TRBJ2-7	-	-	TGTGCCAGCATCATCGGCTACGAGCAGTACTTC	CASIIGYEQYF
TRBV9	TRBJ2-7	once	-	TGTGCCAGCAGCCCCTCCCTGTGGGGGCCCGACGAGCAGTACTTC	CASSPSLWGPDEQYF
TRBV10-3	TRBJ1-4	few	TRBD1	TGTGCCATCAGCGCCGCCCGGACAGGAGGGGATGAAAAACTGTTTTTT	CAISAARTGGDEKLFF
TRBV18	TRBJ2-7	-	TRBD1	TGTGCCAGCTCACCAGGTTCCGGGACAGGGGGTGGAGAGCAGTACTTC	CASSPGSGTGGGEQYF
TRBV19	TRBJ1-2	-	-	TGTGCCAGTAGTATAGACTTAAACTATGGCTACACCTTC	CASSIDLNYGYTF
TRBV7-3	TRBJ1-2	-	TRBD1	TGTGCCAGCAGCTTACAGCTAGGACAGGGGGCCAACTATGGCTACACCTTC	CASSLQLGQGANYGYTF
TRBV28	TRBJ1-4	few	TRBD1	TGTGCCAGCAGTTTCCGACAGGGGTCAACTAATGAAAAACTGTTTTTT	CASSFRQGSTNEKLFF
TRBV7-9	TRBJ2-7	-	-	TGTGCCAGCAGCCTCCGGACTGGCAACGAGCAGTACTTC	CASSLRTGNEQYF
TRBV2	TRBJ2-3	-	-	TGTGCCAGCAGGCCGACATCGGGAACAACAGATACGCAGTATTTT	CASRPTSGTTDTQYF
TRBV19	TRBJ2-2	-	-	TGTGCCAGTAGTACTCTCACAACCACGAACACCGGGGAGCTGTTTTTT	CASSTLTTTNTGELFF
TRBV28	TRBJ1-6	-	TRBD1	TGTGCCAGCGGGGGGACAGGGCGGAATTCACCCCTCCACTTT	CASGGTGRNSPLHF
TRBV6-2/TRBV6-3	TRBJ2-2	-	TRBD1	TGTGCCAGCAGTTCCAGGGGGTCCACCGGGGAGCTGTTTTTT	CASSSRGSTGELFF
TRBV28	TRBJ1-1	-	-	TGTGCCAGCAGTTTATACCGACAGACGAACACTGAAGCTTTCTTT	CASSLYRQTNTEAFF
TRBV7-9	TRBJ1-2	-	TRBD1	TGTGCCAGCAGCTTAGACGACAGGGCTGATGGCTACACCTTC	CASSLDDRADGYTF
TRBV5-1	TRBJ1-1	-	-	TGCGCCAGCAGCTTGGAAAGTAGGAGCGCTGAAGCTTTCTTT	CASSLESRSAEAFF
TRBV24-1	TRBJ2-1	-	-	TGTGCCACCAGTGACCCGAGCTCCTACAATGAGCAGTTCTTC	CATSDPSSYNEQFF
TRBV28	TRBJ1-2	-	TRBD1	TGTGCCAGCAGTTTTTTGGGACAGGGATTAACCTTC	CASSFLGQGLTF
TRBV25-1	TRBJ1-6	-	-	TGTGCCAGCAGTGGTTCGGACAATTTTGGTGGTTCACCCCTCCACTTT	CASSGSDNFGGSPLHF
TRBV11-2	TRBJ2-4	-	-	TGTGCCAGCAGCTCCAGACATGGGGGGAACATTCAGTACTTC	CASSSRHGGNIQYF
TRBV6-1	TRBJ2-1	-	TRBD2	TGTGCCAGCACTCCTAGCGGGGGATACAATGAGCAGTTCTTC	CASTPSGGYNEQFF
TRBV19	TRBJ1-1	-	-	TGTGCCAGTAGTATCTGGGGAGGCACTGAAGCTTTCTTT	CASSIWGGTEAFF
TRBV5-5	TRBJ1-1	-	-	TGTGCCAGCAGCCCAGGGGTCATGATGAACACTGAAGCTTTCTTT	CASSPGVMMNTEAFF
TRBV7-9	TRBJ1-1	-	-	TGTGCCAGCAGCCTTCCAGGGTCGGAGACTGAAGCTTTCTTT	CASSLPGSETEAFF
TRBV6-1	TRBJ1-3	-	TRBD1	TGTGCCAGCAGTGTACAACAGGGGAAGAGCTCTGGAAACACCATATATTTT	CASSVQQGKSSGNTIYF
TRBV5-4	TRBJ1-3	-	-	TGTGCCAGCAGCTTATGGACAGATGGAAACACCATATATTTT	CASSLWTDGNTIYF
TRBV7-7	TRBJ1-1	-	-	TGTGCTAGCAGCTTAGCCTGGAACACTGAAGCTTTCTTT	CASSLAWNTEAFF
TRBV27	TRBJ2-2	-	-	TGTGCCAGCAGAAGGGAGTCCGGGGAGCTGTTTTTT	CASRRESGELFF
TRBV11-2	TRBJ1-5	-	TRBD1	TGTGCCAGCGCCGCCGGGACAGGGAGCAATCAGCCCCAGCATTTT	CASAAGTGSNQPQHF
TRBV7-2	TRBJ2-7	-	-	TGTGCCAGCAGCCCCGGTGGAGCCAACTCCTACGAGCAGTACTTC	CASSPGGANSYEQYF
TRBV6-5	TRBJ1-2	-	-	TGTGCCAGCAGCAAACAGGGTAACTATGGCTACACCTTC	CASSKQGNYGYTF
TRBV4-2	TRBJ2-3	-	-	TGTGCCAGCAGCCCCACTTTTTCGGATACGCAGTATTTT	CASSPTFSDTQYF
TRBV5-6	TRBJ2-7	-	TRBD1	TGTGCCAGCAGCTTGGCGGGACAGGGGTCTCACGAGCAGTACTTC	CASSLAGQGSHEQYF
TRBV11-2	TRBJ1-4	-	TRBD1	TGTGCCAGCAGCTGGGTTGGGACAGGGACTAAACTGTTTTTT	CASSWVGTGTKLFF
TRBV9	TRBJ1-2	-	-	TGTGCCAGCAGCGCAGGGAACTATGGCTACACCTTC	CASSAGNYGYTF